This T cell receptor (beta chain) emerged from a study of control samples from healthy donors and cancer patients. This table comes from immunoSEQ multiplex PCR, and its TCRdb copy is limited to in-frame clones, with some not included. The sample lists about 54,000 clones, around 96% occurring once. Sequenced sample: blood. This clonotype was sampled from a woman in her twenties or thirties in good health.

The CDR3 coding sequence is TGTGCCAGCAGCCAAGAGTCGGGGTATAATTCACCCCTCCACTTT. This sequence encodes CASSQESGYNSPLHF. V gene TRBV3-1 (or the pseudogene TRBV3-2) combines with J gene TRBJ1-6, with D unresolved. Per germline, CDR1 LGHDT and CDR2 YNNKEL (reference sequence). Deletions cut 0 bases from V and 4 bases from J, with 7 bases between. The CDR3 is made up of 15 amino acids.